This T cell receptor beta chain comes out of a study of early stage breast cancer tumors. About the research overall: Invasive lobular carcinomas made up about 30% of the 12 ER+/PR+/HER2- tumors. Whole-study findings and limits: Commonly generated sequences made up most enriched TCRB sequences shared between patients. Tumor and normal breast were distinguished via blood comparison in about 90% of the 16 patients. Tumors had approximately 2.5-fold higher T cell density and higher clonality than adjacent normal breast tissue.

Here immunoSEQ multiplex PCR was the method, and the copy in TCRdb shows in-frame clones only, minus some. Among under 45,000 clones, around 70% were seen once, and the ten largest hold roughly 6.8%. V was clipped by 7 bases and J by 6 bases; unmatched bases: 6. The CDR3 is 13 residues long. The germline CDR1 and CDR2 sequences are SNHLY and FYNNEI. To note about this clone: Its antigen is still unknown.

Sequencing was performed on blood. J is TRBJ1-2 and V is TRBV2; the match to TRBD1 covers 9 bases. The receptor was derived from a person aged 45 to 59 with breast cancer. CDR3 sequence: CASTIGTGNGYTF. CDR3 sequence (DNA): TGTGCCAGCACCATCGGGACAGGGAATGGCTACACCTTC.